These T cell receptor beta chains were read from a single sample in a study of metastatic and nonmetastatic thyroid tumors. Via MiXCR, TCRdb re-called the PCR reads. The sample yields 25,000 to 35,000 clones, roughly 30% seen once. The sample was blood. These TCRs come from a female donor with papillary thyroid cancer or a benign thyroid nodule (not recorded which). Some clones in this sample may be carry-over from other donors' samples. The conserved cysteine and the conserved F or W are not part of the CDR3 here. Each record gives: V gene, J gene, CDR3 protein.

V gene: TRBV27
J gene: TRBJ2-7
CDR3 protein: ASGPGAPNYYEQY

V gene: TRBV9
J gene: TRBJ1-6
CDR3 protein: ASSVTTTGSPLH

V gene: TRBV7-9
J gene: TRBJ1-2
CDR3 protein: ASSADGGYT

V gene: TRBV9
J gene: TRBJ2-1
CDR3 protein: ASSVAEGLVGEQF

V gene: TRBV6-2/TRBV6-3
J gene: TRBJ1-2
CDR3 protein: ASSDGPVRRYGYT

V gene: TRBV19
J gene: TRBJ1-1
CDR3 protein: ASSIDRDRGFINTEAF

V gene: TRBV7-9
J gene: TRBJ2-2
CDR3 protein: ASRRSSNTGELF

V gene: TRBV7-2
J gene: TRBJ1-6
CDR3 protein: ASSSTGQPYSPLH

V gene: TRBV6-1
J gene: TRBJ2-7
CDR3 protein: ASGRTTLGEQY

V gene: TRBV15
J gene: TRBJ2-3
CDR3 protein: ATSRGIYTDTQY

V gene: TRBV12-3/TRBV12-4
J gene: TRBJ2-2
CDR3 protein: ASSLTTSGRFRTGKLF

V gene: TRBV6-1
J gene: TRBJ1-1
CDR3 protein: ASNLGQGSGNTEAF

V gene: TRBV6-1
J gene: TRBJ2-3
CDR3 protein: ASQTGVADTQY

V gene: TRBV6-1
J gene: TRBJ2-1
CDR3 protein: ASSPSDGSSYNEQF

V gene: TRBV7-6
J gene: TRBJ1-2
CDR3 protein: ASSSSNYGYT

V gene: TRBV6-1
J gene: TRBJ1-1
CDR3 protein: ASSGGARTEAF

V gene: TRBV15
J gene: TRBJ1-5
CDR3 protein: ATSTKGGGSNQPQH

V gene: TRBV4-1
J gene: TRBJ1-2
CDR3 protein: ASSQEGEGYGYT

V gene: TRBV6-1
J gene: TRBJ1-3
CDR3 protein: ASSPTALGNTIY

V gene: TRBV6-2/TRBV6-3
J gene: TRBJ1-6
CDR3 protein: ASSYSKWGPNSPLH

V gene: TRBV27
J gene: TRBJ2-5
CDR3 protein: ASSLFAGEQETQY

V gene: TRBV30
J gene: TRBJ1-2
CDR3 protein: AWNGLGDYGYT

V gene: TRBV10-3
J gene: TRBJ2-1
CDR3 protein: AISEGPPSYNEQF

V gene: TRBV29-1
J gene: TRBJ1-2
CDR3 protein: SVDRGLLYGYT

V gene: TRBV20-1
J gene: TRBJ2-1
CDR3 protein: SALGALRSNEQF

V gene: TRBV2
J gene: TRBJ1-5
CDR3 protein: ASSDPYQPQH

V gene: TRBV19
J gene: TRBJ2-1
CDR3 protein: ASSTGLAGASGEQF

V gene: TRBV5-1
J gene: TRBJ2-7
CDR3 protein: ASSLNSPHYEQY

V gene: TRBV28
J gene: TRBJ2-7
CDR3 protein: ASSLVAYEQY

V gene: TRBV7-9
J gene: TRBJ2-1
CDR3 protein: ASSLNGGQGEQF

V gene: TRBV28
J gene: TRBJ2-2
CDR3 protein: ASGKENTGELS

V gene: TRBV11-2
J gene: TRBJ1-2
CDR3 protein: ASSPYMPTGEAYGYT

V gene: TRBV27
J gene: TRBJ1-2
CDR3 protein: ASSLGGTVLGYT

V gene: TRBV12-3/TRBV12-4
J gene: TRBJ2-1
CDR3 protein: ASTTFSGREQF

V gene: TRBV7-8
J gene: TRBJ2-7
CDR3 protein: ASSARDRASSYEQY

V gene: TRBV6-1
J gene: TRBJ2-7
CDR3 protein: ASSESGAGSYEQY

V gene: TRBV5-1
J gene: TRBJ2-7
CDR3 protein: ASSLNSVGGEQY

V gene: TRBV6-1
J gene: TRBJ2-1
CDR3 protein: ASRRDLTGGRAYNEQF

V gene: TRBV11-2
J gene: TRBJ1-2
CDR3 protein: ASSYLGGGYT

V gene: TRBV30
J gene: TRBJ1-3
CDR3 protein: AWSRTGHSGNTIY